A single sample gave rise to the 17 T cell receptor beta chains below, sequenced in a study of cytomegalovirus exposure and HLA in healthy donors. Primers: 60 Vbeta forward and 13 Jbeta reverse. Produced via immunoSEQ multiplex PCR; TCRdb's table is partial and in-frame only. The sample has around 130,000 clones; 70% to 80% are singletons. The sample was PBMCs. Receptors were obtained from a man aged 25-45 years in good health and CMV-seronegative.

The gene calls are TRBV5-6 and TRBJ2-5; 7 bases are shared with TRBD2. The germline V gene has CDR1 SGHDT and CDR2 YYEEEE. This CDR3 has 15 residues. The trim removed 2 bases at V and 4 bases at J, leaving 8 bases unmatched. The CDR3 is CASSFGSGGGETQYF. The DNA of the CDR3 is TGTGCCAGCAGCTTTGGGTCTGGCGGGGGAGAGACCCAGTACTTC.

The rearrangement uses TRBV10-1 and TRBJ2-1; 8 bases align to TRBD2. V lost 7 bases and J lost 5; bases outside the gene matches: 10. CDR1 is WNHNN, CDR2 SYGVQD, per germline (reference sequence). This CDR3 has 15 residues. As DNA, the CDR3 is TGCGCCAGCACCTCAGGACTAGCCACAAACAATGAGCAGTTCTTC. As protein: CASTSGLATNNEQFF.

The gene calls are TRBV7-3 and TRBJ2-1; D unresolved. From germline, CDR1 is SGHTA and CDR2 FQGTGA. The CDR3 contains 17 residues. Trimming stripped 0 bases from V and 0 bases from J, with 12 bases between. Here the CDR3 reads CASSLTPSLSSYNEQFF. The DNA of the CDR3 is TGTGCCAGCAGCTTAACCCCCTCGCTGAGCTCCTACAATGAGCAGTTCTTC.

The genes are TRBV11-3 and TRBJ1-5; 7 bases line up with TRBD1. This CDR3 has 14 amino acids. Germline loops: CDR1 SGHNT, CDR2 YENEEA. The V gene end was trimmed by 3 bases and the J gene end by 4 bases; junction bases not matched to a gene: 3. This CDR3 reads CASSFGTENQPQHF. CDR3 DNA sequence: TGTGCCAGCAGCTTCGGGACAGAGAATCAGCCCCAGCATTTT. Full variable domain (missing parts from reference TRBV11-3 and TRBJ1-5): EAGVVQSPRYKIIEKKQPVAFWCNPISGHNTLYWYLQNLGQGPELLIRYENEEAVDDSQLPKDRFSAERLKGVDSTLKIQPAELGDSAVYLCASSFGTENQPQHFGDGTRLSIL.

This chain joins TRBV5-1 and TRBJ1-1; 10 bases are a match to TRBD1. The CDR3 is 15 residues long. V shed 5 bases, J shed 2 bases, and the junction held 6 bases outside the gene matches. CDR1 SGHRS and CDR2 YFSETQ come from the germline V gene. The CDR3 protein is CASRDWTGGNTEAFF. The CDR3 region has the DNA TGCGCCAGCAGAGATTGGACAGGGGGTAACACTGAAGCTTTCTTT.

The chain carries TRBV10-3 and TRBJ2-1; a possible D gene is TRBD2 (5 bases). From germline, CDR1 is ENHRY and CDR2 SYGVKD. V was trimmed by 4 bases and J by 0 bases, leaving 10 bases between them. The CDR3 is 15 amino acids. The DNA for the CDR3 is TGTGCCATCAGTGGGGTAGCGAGCTCCTACAATGAGCAGTTCTTC. Its translation: CAISGVASSYNEQFF.

This chain connects TRBV6-1 to TRBJ2-7; 7 bases map to TRBD2. The CDR3 length is 18 residues. J was trimmed by 1 base and V by 2 bases; bases with no gene match: 14. The V gene's germline CDR1 is MNHNS and CDR2 SASEGT. The CDR3 is CASSERLAEGAWSYEQYF. The CDR3 DNA sequence: TGTGCCAGCAGTGAAAGGCTAGCGGAGGGCGCGTGGTCCTACGAGCAGTACTTC.

This clone was seen only once. V is TRBV28 and J is TRBJ1-3; 7 nucleotides line up with TRBD1. Per germline, CDR1 MDHEN and CDR2 SYDVKM. This CDR3 has 13 residues. J gave up 5 bases and V 8 bases, and 6 bases lay outside the gene matches. The CDR3 loop is CASRGGLRNTIYF. The DNA of the CDR3 is TGTGCCAGCCGAGGGGGCTTGAGAAACACCATATATTTT.

V gene TRBV6-5 combines with J gene TRBJ2-1; D remains unclear. The CDR3 runs to 15 residues. The V gene lost 0 bases and the J gene lost 7 bases, with 13 bases spanning the gap. The germline gives CDR1 MNHEY, CDR2 SVGAGI. This CDR3 reads CASSYSTSVLNEQFF. The DNA for the CDR3 is TGTGCCAGCAGTTACTCGACTTCGGTCTTAAATGAGCAGTTCTTC.

The rearrangement links TRBV5-6 to TRBJ1-1, with D possibly being TRBD1 (5 bases). This CDR3 is built from 15 residues. In germline, CDR1 is SGHDT, CDR2 YYEEEE. Trimming shortened V by 0 bases and J by 6 bases, and 15 bases separated the two germline ends. The CDR3 loop reads CASSLGGVRVAEAFF. In DNA, the CDR3 is TGTGCCAGCAGCTTGGGGGGGGTCAGGGTAGCTGAAGCTTTCTTT.

The rearrangement uses TRBV30 and TRBJ2-5, with 15 bases identical to TRBD2. This CDR3 region has 18 residues. The germline V gene has CDR1 GTSNPN and CDR2 SVGIG (reference sequence). V was pared by 1 base and J by 5 bases, with 11 bases of the junction left unmatched. The CDR3 DNA follows: TGTGCCTGGAGTGGGGGACTAGCGGGGGGCCGGGGGTTGGAGACCCAGTACTTC. It specifies CAWSGGLAGGRGLETQYF.

The rearrangement joins TRBV6-1 to TRBJ2-7; D unclear. The CDR3 loop spans 15 amino acids. Trimming left V 3 bases short and J 3 bases short, with 15 bases between. Looked up from germline, CDR1 is MNHNS and CDR2 is SASEGT. This CDR3 reads CASSEMQVVGYEQYF. The CDR3 nucleotides are TGTGCCAGCAGTGAGATGCAGGTGGTCGGCTACGAGCAGTACTTC.

Comment on this clone: One end of the junction varies from germline; a read error may be responsible. The J gene is TRBJ1-2, the V gene TRBV28; no reliable D call. The germline V gene encodes CDR1 MDHEN and CDR2 SYDVKM. The CDR3 spans 17 residues. The CDR3 loop is CASRLPGKRRGTGGYTF. The CDR3 region has the DNA TGTGCCAGCCGTTTACCGGGGAAAAGGCGGGGTACGGGTGGCTACACCTTC.

The chain carries TRBV6-6 and TRBJ2-7; 7 bases match TRBD1. Germline V gene data show CDR1 as MNHNY and CDR2 as SVGAGI (reference sequence). The CDR3 has 15 amino acids. V shed 8 bases, J shed 0 bases, and the junction held 10 bases outside the gene matches. The chain's CDR3 is CASSTTGALSYEQYF. The CDR3 DNA reads as TGTGCCAGCTCTACCACAGGGGCGCTCTCCTACGAGCAGTACTTC.

The gene calls are TRBV5-1 and TRBJ2-5, with 14 bases lining up with TRBD2. CDR1 SGHRS and CDR2 YFSETQ come from the germline V gene. The V segment lost 1 base and the J segment 2 bases; nucleotides outside the gene matches: 7. The CDR3 spans 18 residues. Written as DNA, the CDR3 is TGCGCCAGCAGCTTGTTGACTAGCGGGGGGGCCCGACAAGAGACCCAGTACTTC. This translates into CASSLLTSGGARQETQYF.

The V and J genes are TRBV27 and TRBJ2-7; D uncertain. The ends were cut back, 4 bases at V and 2 bases at J, with 15 bases in the middle. CDR1 MNHEY and CDR2 SMNVEV come from the germline V gene (reference sequence). The CDR3 extends over 15 amino acids. CDR3 loop: CASSSPGITAYEQYF. CDR3 bases: TGTGCCAGCAGTTCCCCAGGCATTACCGCCTACGAGCAGTACTTC.

The V and J genes are TRBV19 and TRBJ1-5; TRBD1 matches at 10 bases. V dropped 5 bases and J dropped 1; count of bases not matched to a gene: 5. Germline CDR1 LNHDA, CDR2 SQIVND (reference sequence). This CDR3 comprises 16 residues. As DNA, the CDR3 is TGTGCCAGTAGTCGACAGGGGGCGCTAAGCAATCAGCCCCAGCATTTT. Amino acid sequence: CASSRQGALSNQPQHF. The whole variable domain, remainder taken from reference TRBV19 and TRBJ1-5, is DGGITQSPKYLFRKEGQNVTLSCEQNLNHDAMYWYRQDPGQGLRLIYYSQIVNDFQKGDIAEGYSVSREKKESFPLTVTSAQKNPTAFYLCASSRQGALSNQPQHFGDGTRLSIL.